This T cell receptor (beta chain) originates from a study of OX40 agonist ivuxolimab in advanced cancers. Using immunoSEQ multiplex PCR, the repertoire was profiled, and TCRdb retains in-frame clones only, with some absent. The sample has over 50,000 clones, 92% seen once. The CDR3 has 16 amino acids. This clone was observed a single time. The sequences come from CD4+ or CD8+ T cells sorted from blood, collected in a trial of the OX40 agonist ivuxolimab. The TCR sequence derives from an adult with an advanced solid tumor such as melanoma, head and neck, liver or kidney cancer. The V call is TRBV21-1, the J call TRBJ1-5. TRBV21-1 is a listed pseudogene. Here the CDR3 DNA reads TGTGCCAGCAGATTACCGAGGGGTCATAGCAATCAGCCCCAGCATTTT. Encoded protein: CASRLPRGHSNQPQHF.